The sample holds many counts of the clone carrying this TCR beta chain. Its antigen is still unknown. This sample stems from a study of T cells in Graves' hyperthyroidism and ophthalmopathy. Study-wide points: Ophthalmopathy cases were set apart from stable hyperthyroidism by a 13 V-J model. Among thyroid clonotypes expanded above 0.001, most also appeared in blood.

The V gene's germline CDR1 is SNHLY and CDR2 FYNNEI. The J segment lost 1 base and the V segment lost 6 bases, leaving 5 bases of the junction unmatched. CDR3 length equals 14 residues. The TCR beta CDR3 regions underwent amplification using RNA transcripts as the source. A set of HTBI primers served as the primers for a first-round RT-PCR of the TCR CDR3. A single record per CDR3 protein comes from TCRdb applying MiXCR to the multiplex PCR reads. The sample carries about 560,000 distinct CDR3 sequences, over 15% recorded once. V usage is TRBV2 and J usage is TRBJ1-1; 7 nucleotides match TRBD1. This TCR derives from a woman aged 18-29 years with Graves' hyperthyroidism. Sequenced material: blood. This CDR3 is CASRYRGKNTEAFF. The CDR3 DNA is TGTGCCAGCAGGTACAGGGGAAAGAACACTGAAGCTTTCTTT. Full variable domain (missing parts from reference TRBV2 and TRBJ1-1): EPEVTQTPSHQVTQMGQEVILRCVPISNHLYFYWYRQILGQKVEFLVSFYNNEISEKSEIFDDQFSVERPDGSNFTLKIRSTKLEDSAMYFCASRYRGKNTEAFFGQGTRLTVV.